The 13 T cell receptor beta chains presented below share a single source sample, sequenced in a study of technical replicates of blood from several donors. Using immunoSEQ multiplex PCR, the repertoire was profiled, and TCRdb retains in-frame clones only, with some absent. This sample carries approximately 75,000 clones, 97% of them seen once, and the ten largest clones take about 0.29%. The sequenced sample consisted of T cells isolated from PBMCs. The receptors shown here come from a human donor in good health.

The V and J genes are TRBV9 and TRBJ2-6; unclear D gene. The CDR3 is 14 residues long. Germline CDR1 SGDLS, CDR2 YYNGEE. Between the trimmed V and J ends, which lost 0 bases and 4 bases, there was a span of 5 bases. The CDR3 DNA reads TGTGCCAGCAGCGTAGTTTCAGGGGCCAACGTCCTGACTTTC. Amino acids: CASSVVSGANVLTF.

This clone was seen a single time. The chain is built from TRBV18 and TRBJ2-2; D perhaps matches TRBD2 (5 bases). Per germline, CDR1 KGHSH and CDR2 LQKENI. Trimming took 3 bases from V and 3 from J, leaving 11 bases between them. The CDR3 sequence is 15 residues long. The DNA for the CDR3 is TGTGCCAGCTCACCGCTCGGGGATTACACCGGGGAGCTGTTTTTT. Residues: CASSPLGDYTGELFF.

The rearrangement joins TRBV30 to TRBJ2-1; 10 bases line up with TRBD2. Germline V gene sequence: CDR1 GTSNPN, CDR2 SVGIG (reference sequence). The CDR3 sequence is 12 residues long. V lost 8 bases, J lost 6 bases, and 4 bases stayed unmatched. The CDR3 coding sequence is TGTGCCGGGTCTAGCGGGAGCAATGAGCAGTTCTTC. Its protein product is CAGSSGSNEQFF.

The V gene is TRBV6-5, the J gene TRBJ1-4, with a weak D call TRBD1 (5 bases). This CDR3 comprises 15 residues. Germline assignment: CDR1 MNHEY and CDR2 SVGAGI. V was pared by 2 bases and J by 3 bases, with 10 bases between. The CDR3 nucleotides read TGTGCCAGCAGTTACAGCGGGGCCGCTAATGAAAAACTGTTTTTT. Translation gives CASSYSGAANEKLFF.

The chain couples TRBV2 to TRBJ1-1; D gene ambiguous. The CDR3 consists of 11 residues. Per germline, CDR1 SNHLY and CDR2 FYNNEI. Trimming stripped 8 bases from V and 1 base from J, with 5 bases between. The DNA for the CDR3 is TGTGCCAGCGGGCGGAACACTGAAGCTTTCTTT. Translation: CASGRNTEAFF.

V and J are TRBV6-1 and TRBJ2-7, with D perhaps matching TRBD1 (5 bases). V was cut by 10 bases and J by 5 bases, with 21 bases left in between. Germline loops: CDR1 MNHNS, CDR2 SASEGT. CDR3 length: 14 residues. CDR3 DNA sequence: TGTGCCATCAGCAGGGTAGATTCCGTCCACGAGCAGTACTTC. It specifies CAISRVDSVHEQYF.

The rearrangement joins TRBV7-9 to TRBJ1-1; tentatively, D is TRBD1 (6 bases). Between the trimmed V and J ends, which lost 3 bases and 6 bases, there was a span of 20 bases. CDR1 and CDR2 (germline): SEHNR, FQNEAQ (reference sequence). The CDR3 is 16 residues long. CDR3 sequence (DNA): TGTGCCAGCAGCTTGGGGAGCGGTGGGGGCGGTGCTGAAGCTTTCTTT. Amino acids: CASSLGSGGGGAEAFF.

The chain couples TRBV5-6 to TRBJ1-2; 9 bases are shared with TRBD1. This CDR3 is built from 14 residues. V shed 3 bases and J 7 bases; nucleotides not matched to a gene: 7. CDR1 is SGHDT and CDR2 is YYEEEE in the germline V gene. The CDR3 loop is CASSSRDREGGYTF. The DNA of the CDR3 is TGTGCCAGCAGCTCCCGGGACAGGGAAGGTGGCTACACCTTC.

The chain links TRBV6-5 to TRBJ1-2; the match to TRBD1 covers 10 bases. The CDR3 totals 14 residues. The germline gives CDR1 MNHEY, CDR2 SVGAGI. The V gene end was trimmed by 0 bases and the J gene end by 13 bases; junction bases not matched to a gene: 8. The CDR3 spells CASSYSSGQGVLTF. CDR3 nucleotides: TGTGCCAGCAGTTACTCGAGCGGACAGGGGGTTCTCACCTTC.

The CDR3: CASLGRETGELFF. CDR3 DNA sequence: TGTGCCAGCCTAGGACGGGAAACCGGGGAGCTGTTTTTT. The chain recombines TRBV27 with TRBJ2-2; tentatively, D is TRBD2 (5 bases). The germline CDR1 and CDR2 sequences are MNHEY and SMNVEV (reference sequence). The CDR3 consists of 13 residues. Trimming removed 8 bases from V and 5 bases from J, with 12 bases in between.

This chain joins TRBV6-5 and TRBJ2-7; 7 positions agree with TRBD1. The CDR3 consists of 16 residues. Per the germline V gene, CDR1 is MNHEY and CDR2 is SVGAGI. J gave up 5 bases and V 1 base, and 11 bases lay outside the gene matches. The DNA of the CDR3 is TGTGCCAGCAGTTACTTACAGGGGACGCACGTCCACGAGCAGTACTTC. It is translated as CASSYLQGTHVHEQYF.

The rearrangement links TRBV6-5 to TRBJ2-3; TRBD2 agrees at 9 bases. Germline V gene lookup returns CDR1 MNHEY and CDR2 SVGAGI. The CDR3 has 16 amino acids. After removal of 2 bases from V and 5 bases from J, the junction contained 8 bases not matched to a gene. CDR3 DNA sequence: TGTGCCAGCAGTTACACCCTAGCGGGATTTGGAGATACGCAGTATTTT. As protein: CASSYTLAGFGDTQYF.

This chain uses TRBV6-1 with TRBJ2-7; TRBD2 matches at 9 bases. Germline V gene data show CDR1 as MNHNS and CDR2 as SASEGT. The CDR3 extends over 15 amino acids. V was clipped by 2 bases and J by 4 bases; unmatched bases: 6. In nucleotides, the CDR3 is TGTGCCAGCAGTGAAATTGAGACTAGCGGTTACGAGCAGTACTTC. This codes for CASSEIETSGYEQYF.